The subject of this entry is one T cell receptor beta chain. Its antigen is currently unknown. As defined, naive CD8 cells were CD45RO-negative and positively selected for CCR7, with terminally differentiated effector memory CD45RA+ cells excluded. Nashville, Tennessee was home to all donors, each a Caucasian adult. This sample was taken from a study of shared clonotypes between healthy human individuals. Notes on the study in general: The four-donor shared clonotypes exceeded non-shared clonotypes in generation probability, with non-shared ones scoring lower.

V gave up 4 bases and J gave up 7 bases; unmatched junction bases: 12. This CDR3 comprises 15 residues. Germline CDR1 reads SGHDT; CDR2 reads YYEEEE. The run depth of the assay was deep. Sorted-subset replicate PCRs used 200 ng of genomic DNA. This amount corresponded to 33,000 or so T cell genomes. Only in-frame clones appear in the TCRdb table, and some are missing; sequencing was by immunoSEQ multiplex PCR. Of about 2.1 million clones in the sample, roughly 91% were seen once. The clonotype comes from a man aged 18 to 29 in good health. Some clones in this sample may be carry-over from other donors' samples. Sequences were obtained from naive CD8+ T cells from PBMCs. The chain couples TRBV5-6 to TRBJ2-7, with 9 positions matching TRBD1. The CDR3 sequence is CASSPGTGRGKEQYF. The CDR3 DNA follows: TGTGCCAGCAGCCCCGGGACAGGGAGGGGTAAAGAGCAGTACTTC.